Presented here are 10 T cell receptor beta chains from one specimen sequenced in a study of blood T cells in healthy people across ages. Together with a sample-barcoded 5' primer, a J-beta primer mix was included in a second PCR lasting roughly 6 to 12 cycles. Via MiXCR, TCRdb re-called the 5' RACE reads, giving one row per CDR3 protein. The repertoire holds some 1.8 million distinct CDR3 sequences, with approximately 40% as singletons. Sequencing was carried out using blood. These receptors originate from a human donor in good health.

V is TRBV19 and J is TRBJ1-2; D may be TRBD1 (5 bases). CDR1 LNHDA and CDR2 SQIVND come from the germline V gene (reference sequence). The CDR3 spans 14 residues. Between the trimmed V and J ends, which lost 3 bases and 4 bases, there was a span of 12 bases. CDR3 in amino acids: CASSIGGSLYGYTF. CDR3 in DNA: TGTGCCAGTAGTATCGGGGGATCTCTCTATGGCTACACCTTC.

The V gene is TRBV7-2, the J gene TRBJ2-7, with 12 positions matching TRBD2. The CDR3 covers 14 residues. The J segment lost 5 bases and the V segment lost 3 bases, leaving 2 bases of the junction unmatched. Germline CDR1 reads SGHTA; CDR2 reads FQGNSA. CDR3 DNA sequence: TGTGCCAGCAGCTTTAGACTAGCGGGGGACGAGCAGTACTTC. Translation gives CASSFRLAGDEQYF. Full variable domain (missing parts from reference TRBV7-2 and TRBJ2-7): GAGVSQSPSNKVTEKGKDVELRCDPISGHTALYWYRQSLGQGLEFLIYFQGNSAPDKSGLPSDRFSAERTGGSVSTLTIQRTQQEDSAVYLCASSFRLAGDEQYFGPGTRLTVT.

This chain joins TRBV12-3 or TRBV12-4 and TRBJ2-3; D possibly matches TRBD1 or TRBD2 (5 bases each). CDR3 length: 15 residues. The V end lost 3 bases, the J end lost 4 bases, and 14 bases lay between the germline ends. The CDR3 region is CASSFMVGAADTQYF. In DNA form, the CDR3 reads TGTGCCAGCAGTTTTATGGTCGGGGCGGCAGATACGCAGTATTTT.

The chain links TRBV27 to TRBJ2-1, with 7 nucleotides matching TRBD2. CDR1 and CDR2 (germline): MNHEY, SMNVEV (reference sequence). V shed 1 base, J shed 6 bases, and the junction held 9 bases outside the gene matches. The CDR3 is 16 amino acids. The CDR3 DNA reads as TGTGCCAGCAGTTTATATCCGGGCTGGGGGGGCAATGAGCAGTTCTTC. Translated: CASSLYPGWGGNEQFF.

V gene TRBV5-1 combines with J gene TRBJ2-1; D tentatively fits TRBD1 or TRBD2 (5 bases each). From germline, CDR1 is SGHRS and CDR2 YFSETQ. V shed 0 bases and J shed 2 bases, with 12 bases lying between them. The length of the CDR3 is 16 residues. The CDR3 is CASSLGGAPAYNEQFF. For the CDR3, the DNA is TGCGCCAGCAGCTTGGGAGGGGCCCCGGCCTACAATGAGCAGTTCTTC.

V gene TRBV9 combines with J gene TRBJ2-1; D is ambiguous. The CDR3 runs to 14 residues. Trimming shortened V by 4 bases and J by 5 bases, and 13 bases separated the two germline ends. Germline V gene lookup returns CDR1 SGDLS and CDR2 YYNGEE. This chain's CDR3 is CASSPESHDNEQFF. CDR3 nucleotide sequence: TGTGCCAGCAGCCCCGAGAGCCATGACAATGAGCAGTTCTTC.

This clonotype was picked up a small number of times. J is TRBJ1-1 and V is TRBV12-3 or TRBV12-4; TRBD1 aligns across 10 bases. The length of the CDR3 is 15 residues. Trimming took 6 bases from V and 0 from J; bases not matched to a gene: 4. The CDR3 region has the DNA TGTGCCAGCAGGAGGACAGGGGGTATGAACACTGAAGCTTTCTTT. Translating gives CASRRTGGMNTEAFF.

This chain links TRBV5-6 with TRBJ2-1, with D tentatively TRBD1 or TRBD2 (5 bases each). Trimming removed 3 bases at V and 6 bases at J, with 16 bases between. The CDR3 loop spans 15 amino acids. CDR1 and CDR2 (germline): SGHDT, YYEEEE. The DNA of the CDR3 is TGTGCCAGCAGCTGGGGGACCTGGATGGGCAATGAGCAGTTCTTC. It codes for CASSWGTWMGNEQFF.

V gene TRBV29-1 combines with J gene TRBJ1-2; 11 nucleotides align to TRBD1. Trimming cost V 4 bases and J 7 bases; bases outside gene matches: 11. Looked up from germline, CDR1 is SQVTM and CDR2 is ANQGSEA. This CDR3 is 15 amino acids long. The CDR3 DNA reads as TGCAGCGTTGGTGGTGACCGGGACAGGGGGTCTGGCTACACCTTC. Amino acids: CSVGGDRDRGSGYTF. The entire variable domain, with the rest obtained from reference TRBV29-1 and TRBJ1-2, is as follows: SAVISQKPSRDICQRGTSLTIQCQVDSQVTMMFWYRQQPGQSLTLIATANQGSEATYESGFVIDKFPISRPNLTFSTLTVSNMSPEDSSIYLCSVGGDRDRGSGYTFGSGTRLTVV.

The V gene is TRBV7-2, the J gene TRBJ1-5, with D possibly TRBD1 on 5 matching bases. This CDR3 region has 15 residues. V was cut by 4 bases and J by 3 bases, with 13 bases left in between. From germline, CDR1 is SGHTA and CDR2 FQGNSA. The CDR3 is CASSWAGRVNQPQHF. The CDR3 DNA sequence: TGTGCCAGCAGCTGGGCAGGCAGGGTCAATCAGCCCCAGCATTTT.